These 3 T cell receptor beta chains were sequenced from one sample in a study of blood T cell repertoires in COVID-19. Using immunoSEQ multiplex PCR, the repertoire was profiled, and TCRdb retains in-frame clones only, with some absent. The sample gives around 150,000 clones, approximately 90% of which show up once; 4.8% is in the top ten. The sample consisted of peripheral blood. These receptors originate from a man aged 30 to 39 with COVID-19, enrolled during active disease.

The V and J genes are TRBV7-9 and TRBJ1-2, with D perhaps matching TRBD1 (5 bases). Between the trimmed V and J ends, which lost 8 bases and 8 bases, there was a span of 21 bases. The germline CDR1 and CDR2 sequences are SEHNR and FQNEAQ (reference sequence). The CDR3 totals 14 residues. The DNA of the CDR3 is TGTGCCAGCTTCCCCCTGGGAACAGGCGCCGGCTACACCTTC. This codes for CASFPLGTGAGYTF.

This clone was seen just once. The V gene is TRBV28, the J gene TRBJ2-1; possibly TRBD2 for D (6 bases). The CDR3 runs 14 residues. Germline V gene lookup returns CDR1 MDHEN and CDR2 SYDVKM. Trimming took 7 bases from V and 6 from J, leaving 16 bases between them. Written as DNA, the CDR3 is TGTGCCAGCAAAGGGCAGGGAGGCCCCAATGAGCAGTTCTTC. Amino acids: CASKGQGGPNEQFF. The whole variable domain, remainder taken from reference TRBV28 and TRBJ2-1, is DVKVTQSSRYLVKRTGEKVFLECVQDMDHENMFWYRQDPGLGLRLIYFSYDVKMKEKGDIPEGYSVSREKKERFSLILESASTNQTSMYLCASKGQGGPNEQFFGPGTRLTVL.

V gene TRBV5-1 combines with J gene TRBJ1-6; possibly TRBD1 for D (5 bases). Germline V gene lookup returns CDR1 SGHRS and CDR2 YFSETQ. V was pared by 4 bases and J by 8 bases, with 19 bases between. This CDR3 comprises 16 residues. The chain's CDR3 is CASSPGFGQGDSPLHF. The CDR3 DNA is TGCGCCAGCAGCCCCGGGTTTGGGCAGGGTGATTCACCCCTCCACTTT.